This TCR beta chain derives from a study of cytomegalovirus exposure and HLA in healthy donors. Study as a whole: A later analysis reported the 100 to 150 validation repertoires used the same platform as the approximately 650 first-cohort repertoires.

Germline V gene sequence: CDR1 SGHNT, CDR2 YYREEE (reference sequence). This CDR3 has 13 amino acids. V was shortened by 2 bases and J by 5 bases, with 10 bases between the two germline ends. The repertoire was sequenced with immunoSEQ multiplex PCR; TCRdb's copy has only in-frame clones and lacks some. Counted here are 100,000 to 120,000 clones, around 82% occurring once; the ten biggest clones make up about 2.9%. This sequence joins TRBV5-4 and TRBJ1-1, with no clear D. Source material: PBMCs. The receptor was derived from a young woman in good health and CMV-seronegative. CDR3 amino acids: CASSFELETEAFF. As DNA, the CDR3 is TGTGCCAGCAGCTTCGAACTAGAGACTGAAGCTTTCTTT.